The 20 T cell receptor beta chains below come from one sample, sequenced in a study of shared clonotypes between healthy human individuals. TCRdb's copy holds only in-frame clones and misses some; the assay was immunoSEQ multiplex PCR. The sample consists of hundreds of thousands of clones, around 80% of them appearing once. The material sequenced was PBMCs. The receptors come from a woman between 35 and 50 years old in good health. Some clones in this sample may be carry-over from other donors' samples.

The chain links TRBV29-1 to TRBJ2-7, with 8 bases matching TRBD1. The ends lost 4 bases at V and 6 bases at J; junction bases unmatched: 14. The germline CDR1 and CDR2 sequences are SQVTM and ANQGSEA. This CDR3 is built from 15 residues. The CDR3 sequence is CSVVSTGGIRAEQYF. CDR3 coding DNA: TGCAGCGTTGTCTCAACAGGGGGAATAAGGGCCGAGCAGTACTTC.

This clone occurred once. CDR3 region: CARGKDTQYF. The CDR3 nucleotides are TGTGCCCGAGGGAAAGATACGCAGTATTTT. The chain has TRBV2 and TRBJ2-3; D may be TRBD2 (5 bases). The CDR3 totals 10 residues. Per germline, CDR1 SNHLY and CDR2 FYNNEI. Trimming stripped 11 bases from V and 5 bases from J, with 8 bases between. The variable domain in full, completed from reference TRBV2 and TRBJ2-3, reads EPEVTQTPSHQVTQMGQEVILRCVPISNHLYFYWYRQILGQKVEFLVSFYNNEISEKSEIFDDQFSVERPDGSNFTLKIRSTKLEDSAMYFCARGKDTQYFGPGTRLTVL.

The count of this clone is one. The rearrangement links TRBV19 to TRBJ1-1; the match to TRBD1 covers 10 bases. Germline V lookup: CDR1 LNHDA, CDR2 SQIVND (reference sequence). The CDR3 covers 15 residues. V shed 7 bases, J shed 6 bases, and the junction held 11 bases outside the gene matches. The CDR3 coding sequence is TGTGCCAGTAAAATAACGGGACAGGGGAGCCCTGAAGCTTTCTTT. It codes for CASKITGQGSPEAFF.

This clone was seen once. The V call is TRBV6-5, the J call TRBJ1-5, with 9 bases identical to TRBD1. This CDR3 has 13 residues. The germline gives CDR1 MNHEY, CDR2 SVGAGI. V was clipped by 5 bases and J by 4 bases; unmatched bases: 0. CDR3 coding DNA: TGTGCCAGCAGTGGGACAGGGAATCAGCCCCAGCATTTT. Encoded protein: CASSGTGNQPQHF.

This chain uses TRBV30 with TRBJ2-3, with D hard to call. CDR3 size: 10 residues. The V gene's germline CDR1 is GTSNPN and CDR2 SVGIG (reference sequence). Between the trimmed V and J ends, which lost 5 bases and 6 bases, there was a span of 6 bases. The CDR3 sequence is CAWGRDTQYF. DNA for the CDR3: TGTGCCTGGGGTCGGGATACGCAGTATTTT.

This chain uses TRBV5-1 with TRBJ2-1, with 10 bases that match TRBD2. Trimming removed 0 bases from V and 9 bases from J; junction bases left unmatched: 21. The germline V gene encodes CDR1 SGHRS and CDR2 YFSETQ. CDR3 size: 20 residues. CDR3 sequence (DNA): TGCGCCAGCAGCTTGGACCCCCTCCTCCCCGGCCTAGCGGGAGTGGGTGAGCAGTTCTTC. Amino acids: CASSLDPLLPGLAGVGEQFF.

This clone was picked up one time. This chain uses TRBV27 with TRBJ2-7; 8 nucleotides match TRBD1. The CDR3 runs 15 residues. J lost 2 bases, V lost 3 bases, and 6 bases had no gene match. Looked up from germline, CDR1 is MNHEY and CDR2 is SMNVEV (reference sequence). The CDR3, as DNA: TGTGCCAGCAGTTTGAAGGACAGGGCGACCTACGAGCAGTACTTC. It is translated as CASSLKDRATYEQYF.

This chain connects TRBV11-2 to TRBJ2-3, with unresolved D. The CDR3 has 11 residues. V was shortened by 6 bases and J by 1 base, with 2 bases between the two germline ends. CDR1 and CDR2 (germline): SGHAT, FQNNGV. DNA of the CDR3: TGTGCCAGCAGTCGCACAGATACGCAGTATTTT. It encodes CASSRTDTQYF.

This clone occurred once. A much larger clone sits a single nucleotide away, making a read error possible. Other DNA sequences within the sample encode an identical CDR3. The chain has TRBV30 and TRBJ2-2, with D possibly TRBD2 on 5 matching bases. Per germline, CDR1 GTSNPN and CDR2 SVGIG (reference sequence). There are 13 residues in the CDR3. The CDR3 is CAWSAGEAGELFF. CDR3 DNA: TGTGCCTGGAGTGCGGGCGAAGCCGGGGAGCTGTTCTTT.

V usage is TRBV11-2 and J usage is TRBJ1-1; D is perhaps TRBD1 (5 bases). Germline V gene sequence: CDR1 SGHAT, CDR2 FQNNGV. V lost 5 bases to trimming and J lost 3 bases, with 10 bases between them. The CDR3 has 13 amino acids. The CDR3 spells CASSRGTYTEAFF. The CDR3 DNA follows: TGTGCCAGCAGCAGAGGGACCTACACTGAAGCTTTCTTT. Variable domain in full (rest from reference TRBV11-2 and TRBJ1-1): EAGVAQSPRYKIIEKRQSVAFWCNPISGHATLYWYQQILGQGPKLLIQFQNNGVVDDSQLPKDRFSAERLKGVDSTLKIQPAKLEDSAVYLCASSRGTYTEAFFGQGTRLTVV.

Comments on this clone: This sequence may be a read error, since a much larger clone differs from it by one base. This chain joins TRBV21-1 and TRBJ2-1; TRBD2, the D gene given by the table, was not confirmed from the DNA. TRBV21-1 corresponds to a pseudogene. The CDR3 extends over 13 amino acids. The CDR3 loop reads CASDEREDDEQFF. DNA of the CDR3: TGTGCCAGCGATGAGCGGGAGGACGATGAGCAGTTCTTC.

This clone is a singleton in its sample. The V and J genes are TRBV11-2 and TRBJ2-1; D may be TRBD2 (6 bases). The CDR3 sequence is 15 residues long. V lost 3 bases, J lost 5 bases, and 14 bases lay in between. The germline gives CDR1 SGHAT, CDR2 FQNNGV. The CDR3 region has the DNA TGTGCCAGCAGCTTCTTTAGCGGAGGCGACAATGAGCAGTTCTTC. Its protein is CASSFFSGGDNEQFF.

This clone showed up just a few times. The chain is built from TRBV27 and TRBJ1-1; TRBD1 matches 8 bases. V lost 5 bases, J lost 3 bases, and 14 bases stayed unmatched. The germline CDR1 and CDR2 sequences are MNHEY and SMNVEV (reference sequence). The CDR3 loop spans 17 amino acids. The CDR3 bases are TGTGCCAGCAGTCCGGACAGGGTATCTCTGCGGTACACTGAAGCTTTCTTT. Translation gives CASSPDRVSLRYTEAFF.

V and J are TRBV5-1 and TRBJ2-3; D is uncertain. Germline CDR1 SGHRS, CDR2 YFSETQ. The CDR3 runs 16 residues. V dropped 0 bases and J dropped 5 bases, with 16 bases sitting between them. CDR3 DNA sequence: TGCGCCAGCAGCTTGGTATTGGGTAGGGTAAGAGATACGCAGTATTTT. Translating gives CASSLVLGRVRDTQYF.

The chain recombines TRBV7-6 with TRBJ2-5, with D possibly being TRBD2 (5 bases). Germline CDR1 and CDR2: SGHVS and FNYEAQ. The CDR3 is 16 amino acids. The ends were cut back, 4 bases at V and 2 bases at J, with 17 bases in the middle. As DNA, the CDR3 is TGTGCCAGCAGCTCTAGACCACCTAGCAGTCAAGAGACCCAGTACTTC. It encodes CASSSRPPSSQETQYF.

This clone was detected only a few times. V gene TRBV6-5 combines with J gene TRBJ1-5; D possibly corresponds to TRBD1 (6 bases). CDR3 length: 14 residues. With 6 bases removed from V and 3 bases from J, the gap between germline ends came to 12 bases. Germline V gives CDR1 MNHEY, CDR2 SVGAGI. DNA of the CDR3: TGTGCCAGCAGCTCCGGACAGTACAATCAGCCCCAGCATTTT. Its protein is CASSSGQYNQPQHF.

This clone has at least ten counts. V usage is TRBV6-1 and J usage is TRBJ1-4, with 7 bases that match TRBD1. The junction had 7 bases not matched to a gene; V was cut back by 5 bases and J by 4 bases. The CDR3 consists of 15 residues. Germline V gene sequence: CDR1 MNHNS, CDR2 SASEGT. The CDR3 DNA is TGTGCCAGCAGTTCAACAGGGGACTATAATGAAAAACTGTTTTTT. Translated: CASSSTGDYNEKLFF.

This clone occurred a few times. This chain links TRBV4-1 with TRBJ1-1, with a weak D call TRBD1 (5 bases). This CDR3 has 20 amino acids. The V end lost 3 bases, the J end lost 0 bases, and 26 bases lay between the germline ends. Germline V gene lookup returns CDR1 MGHRA and CDR2 YSYEKL. CDR3 sequence: CASSQRRGSGLPSLNTEAFF. The CDR3 region has the DNA TGCGCCAGCAGCCAGAGGCGGGGCTCGGGTCTACCCTCCCTGAACACTGAAGCTTTCTTT.

This chain joins TRBV7-2 and TRBJ2-2, with D unclear. V lost 1 base and J lost 9, with 6 bases in between. CDR1 SGHTA and CDR2 FQGNSA come from the germline V gene. The CDR3 is 12 residues long. The CDR3 sequence is CASSLVPRELFF. In DNA form, the CDR3 reads TGTGCCAGCAGCTTAGTTCCTCGGGAGCTGTTTTTT. Looking up the rest from reference TRBV7-2 and TRBJ2-2 gives the full variable domain: GAGVSQSPSNKVTEKGKDVELRCDPISGHTALYWYRQSLGQGLEFLIYFQGNSAPDKSGLPSDRFSAERTGGSVSTLTIQRTQQEDSAVYLCASSLVPRELFFGEGSRLTVL.

The CDR3 DNA follows: TGTGCCAGCGGTCAGGTTGCGAACACCGGGGAGCTGTTTTTT. As protein: CASGQVANTGELFF. The rearrangement uses TRBV9 and TRBJ2-2; D uncertain. V was shortened by 7 bases and J by 0 bases, with 10 bases between the two germline ends. CDR1 and CDR2 (germline): SGDLS, YYNGEE. The CDR3 sequence is 14 residues long. The complete variable domain, with remaining parts taken from reference TRBV9 and TRBJ2-2, reads DSGVTQTPKHLITATGQRVTLRCSPRSGDLSVYWYQQSLDQGLQFLIQYYNGEERAKGNILERFSAQQFPDLHSELNLSSLELGDSALYFCASGQVANTGELFFGEGSRLTVL.